These 30 T cell receptor beta chains were all obtained from the same sample, sequenced in a study of T cells in Graves' hyperthyroidism and ophthalmopathy. Using RNA transcripts as the source, TCR beta CDR3 regions were amplified. In the first-round RT-PCR of the TCR CDR3, the HTBI primer set was used. TCRdb re-called the multiplex PCR reads with MiXCR, one entry per CDR3 protein. The table records 300,000 to 450,000 distinct CDR3 sequences, roughly 25% of them present only once. Sequences were obtained from blood. These receptors originate from a man in his fifties with Graves' hyperthyroidism.

This clonotype was observed a handful of times. The rearrangement uses TRBV5-1 and TRBJ2-1; 16 bases match TRBD2. Germline trimming cut 3 bases from V and 5 bases from J; bases unmatched to any gene: 11. The V gene's germline CDR1 is SGHRS and CDR2 YFSETQ. The CDR3 covers 19 residues. In DNA form, the CDR3 reads TGCGCCAGCAGCTGGGGACTAGCGGGAGGGCCGGGGCAAAACAATGAGCAGTTCTTC. It translates to CASSWGLAGGPGQNNEQFF.

This clonotype appeared a few times. The J gene is TRBJ2-3, the V gene TRBV20-1, with D perhaps given as TRBD1 or TRBD2 (6 bases each). There are 14 residues in the CDR3. Germline CDR1 DFQATT, CDR2 SNEGSKA (reference sequence). V was cut by 3 bases and J by 5 bases, with 15 bases left in between. The CDR3 coding sequence is TGCAGTGCTAGTCTCCGAAAGGGGGGAGATACGCAGTATTTT. Translation gives CSASLRKGGDTQYF.

The chain recombines TRBV5-1 with TRBJ2-5, with 9 bases aligning to TRBD1. V gave up 5 bases and J gave up 6 bases; unmatched junction bases: 11. From germline, CDR1 is SGHRS and CDR2 YFSETQ. This CDR3 region has 15 residues. CDR3 sequence reads: CASRERQGGKQTQYF. In DNA form, the CDR3 reads TGCGCCAGCAGAGAGAGACAGGGGGGCAAGCAGACCCAGTACTTC.

CDR3 loop: CAWSLMGQGTGELFF. The CDR3 DNA sequence: TGTGCCTGGAGCCTAATGGGACAGGGAACCGGGGAGCTGTTTTTT. The chain is built from TRBV30 and TRBJ2-2; TRBD1 matches at 9 bases. V lost 3 bases and J lost 5; bases outside the gene matches: 7. Germline V CDR1 and CDR2: GTSNPN, SVGIG (reference sequence). This CDR3 is built from 15 residues.

This chain links TRBV28 with TRBJ2-5, with D uncertain. The CDR3 has 13 amino acids. Germline V CDR1 and CDR2: MDHEN, SYDVKM. The germline V and J ends were trimmed by 5 bases and 1 base, with 8 bases remaining between them. The chain's CDR3 is CASSRQLQETQYF. Here the CDR3 DNA reads TGTGCCAGCAGTAGGCAGCTCCAAGAGACCCAGTACTTC.

This chain joins TRBV5-1 and TRBJ1-1; D gene unclear. V was shortened by 0 bases and J by 4 bases, with 10 bases between the two germline ends. The CDR3 loop spans 14 amino acids. The germline V gene encodes CDR1 SGHRS and CDR2 YFSETQ. CDR3 bases: TGCGCCAGCAGCTTGGATGGCGGAACCACTGAAGCTTTCTTT. Its translation: CASSLDGGTTEAFF.

This rearrangement joins TRBV2 to TRBJ1-5; TRBD1 is a possible D gene (5 bases). The CDR3 extends over 14 amino acids. V lost 3 bases and J lost 6, with 12 bases in between. Germline CDR1 reads SNHLY; CDR2 reads FYNNEI. CDR3 sequence (DNA): TGTGCCAGCAGTGAGTCTGACAGTTCTCAGCCCCAGCATTTT. Translating gives CASSESDSSQPQHF. Variable domain in full (rest from reference TRBV2 and TRBJ1-5): EPEVTQTPSHQVTQMGQEVILRCVPISNHLYFYWYRQILGQKVEFLVSFYNNEISEKSEIFDDQFSVERPDGSNFTLKIRSTKLEDSAMYFCASSESDSSQPQHFGDGTRLSIL.

V and J are TRBV3-1 and TRBJ2-1; D possibly corresponds to TRBD2 (5 bases). CDR3 length: 15 amino acids. The germline V and J ends were trimmed by 5 bases and 7 bases, with 18 bases remaining between them. Per germline, CDR1 LGHDT and CDR2 YNNKEL (reference sequence). CDR3: CASSVRWEQNNEQFF. Here the CDR3 DNA reads TGTGCCAGCAGCGTAAGGTGGGAGCAAAATAATGAGCAGTTCTTC.

The rearrangement uses TRBV19 and TRBJ2-1, with D possibly matching TRBD2 (6 bases). The germline CDR1 and CDR2 sequences are LNHDA and SQIVND (reference sequence). V was trimmed by 5 bases and J by 9 bases, leaving 17 bases between them. CDR3 length: 14 residues. CDR3 nucleotide sequence: TGTGCCAGTAGTCCGACCCAACTAGCCAGTGAGCAGTTCTTC. Its protein is CASSPTQLASEQFF.

This sequence joins TRBV5-1 and TRBJ2-2; maybe TRBD1 (5 bases). CDR1 SGHRS and CDR2 YFSETQ come from the germline V gene. The ends were cut back, 5 bases at V and 1 base at J, with 12 bases in the middle. The CDR3 is 15 residues long. Here the CDR3 reads CASSWAGLNTGELFF. CDR3 DNA sequence: TGCGCCAGCAGTTGGGCAGGGTTGAACACCGGGGAGCTGTTTTTT. Drawing the rest from reference TRBV5-1 and TRBJ2-2, the complete variable domain is KAGVTQTPRYLIKTRGQQVTLSCSPISGHRSVSWYQQTPGQGLQFLFEYFSETQRNKGNFPGRFSGRQFSNSRSEMNVSTLELGDSALYLCASSWAGLNTGELFFGEGSRLTVL.

This rearrangement joins TRBV12-3 or TRBV12-4 to TRBJ2-3; 7 nucleotides agree with TRBD2. Trimming at V came to 2 bases and at J to 1 base, leaving 6 bases not matched to a gene. This CDR3 is 16 amino acids long. In nucleotides, the CDR3 is TGTGCCAGCAGTTTACTTTCGGCGGGGGGCACAGATACGCAGTATTTT. This gives the protein CASSLLSAGGTDTQYF.

This chain joins TRBV3-1 and TRBJ2-5; no clear D. Looked up from germline, CDR1 is LGHDT and CDR2 is YNNKEL (reference sequence). Trimming pared 1 base from V and 0 bases from J, leaving 15 bases between. The CDR3 extends over 17 amino acids. In nucleotides, the CDR3 is TGTGCCAGCAGCCAAGGTATGGGCGGTTTTTACCAAGAGACCCAGTACTTC. Its translation: CASSQGMGGFYQETQYF.

There are a few counts of this clonotype. The J gene is TRBJ2-3, the V gene TRBV9, with 7 bases identical to TRBD1. Germline loops: CDR1 SGDLS, CDR2 YYNGEE. After removal of 3 bases from V and 2 bases from J, the junction contained 6 bases not matched to a gene. The CDR3 length is 15 residues. The DNA of the CDR3 is TGTGCCAGCAGCGCAGGGGGTTCGTACACAGATACGCAGTATTTT. Translation gives CASSAGGSYTDTQYF.

At least ten counts were recorded for this clonotype. The chain employs TRBV27 and TRBJ2-5; TRBD1 matches 11 bases. V was clipped by 7 bases and J by 5 bases; unmatched bases: 9. Germline V gives CDR1 MNHEY, CDR2 SMNVEV (reference sequence). The CDR3 totals 15 residues. The DNA of the CDR3 is TGTGCCAGCAAGCCGGGACAGGGGGTTAGTGAGACCCAGTACTTC. Translation: CASKPGQGVSETQYF.

This chain uses TRBV6-1 with TRBJ2-7; D perhaps matches TRBD1 (5 bases). CDR3 length: 13 amino acids. CDR1 is MNHNS and CDR2 is SASEGT in the germline V gene. V shed 9 bases and J shed 5 bases, with 17 bases lying between them. CDR3 protein: CASTDSPRNEQYF. The CDR3, as DNA: TGTGCCAGTACCGACAGTCCTCGCAACGAGCAGTACTTC.

Of note for this clonotype: This may be a read error, as it is one base from a much larger clone. V and J are TRBV28 and TRBJ2-7; D not resolved. The CDR3 is 14 amino acids. CDR1 is MDHEN and CDR2 is SYDVKM in the germline V gene. This chain's CDR3 is CASSFGRTIYERYF. In DNA form, the CDR3 reads TGTGCCAGCAGTTTCGGGCGGACCATCTACGAGCGGTACTTC.

This clonotype was counted ten times or more. The rearrangement links TRBV27 to TRBJ2-3, with no clear D. This CDR3 contains 16 residues. With 6 bases removed from V and 0 bases from J, the gap between germline ends came to 16 bases. The germline V gene has CDR1 MNHEY and CDR2 SMNVEV (reference sequence). CDR3 sequence reads: CASSAWASASTDTQYF. The DNA of the CDR3 is TGTGCCAGCAGCGCCTGGGCTAGTGCTAGCACAGATACGCAGTATTTT.

This clonotype appeared many times. CDR3 sequence: CASSLGQGIGEQYF. As DNA, the CDR3 is TGTGCCAGCAGCTTAGGACAGGGAATCGGCGAGCAGTACTTC. The chain links TRBV7-2 to TRBJ2-7, with 7 bases fitting TRBD1. V gave up 1 base and J gave up 6 bases; unmatched junction bases: 6. CDR1 is SGHTA and CDR2 is FQGNSA in the germline V gene. The CDR3 extends over 14 amino acids.

This clonotype was detected ten times or more. The genes are TRBV7-8 and TRBJ2-3; D unresolved. Germline-derived CDR1 and CDR2 are SGHVS and FQNEAQ. The CDR3 extends over 10 amino acids. V was trimmed by 8 bases and J by 6 bases, leaving 6 bases between them. CDR3 region: CASGKDTQYF. Here the CDR3 DNA reads TGTGCCAGCGGCAAGGATACGCAGTATTTT. Drawing the rest from reference TRBV7-8 and TRBJ2-3, the complete variable domain is GAGVSQSPRYKVAKRGQDVALRCDPISGHVSLFWYQQALGQGPEFLTYFQNEAQLDKSGLPSDRFFAERPEGSVSTLKIQRTQQEDSAVYLCASGKDTQYFGPGTRLTVL.

This chain uses TRBV27 with TRBJ2-1; 9 nucleotides match TRBD2. Germline V gene data show CDR1 as MNHEY and CDR2 as SMNVEV (reference sequence). Trimming took 5 bases from V and 4 from J; bases not matched to a gene: 9. This CDR3 comprises 16 residues. Here the CDR3 reads CASSLRLAAPYNEQFF. The CDR3 DNA reads TGTGCCAGCAGTCTTAGACTAGCGGCGCCTTACAATGAGCAGTTCTTC.

At least ten counts were recorded for this clonotype. The chain employs TRBV5-1 and TRBJ2-7; tentative D call: TRBD2 (5 bases). Trimming left V 0 bases short and J 2 bases short, with 12 bases between. The CDR3 has 15 amino acids. CDR1 and CDR2 (germline): SGHRS, YFSETQ. DNA of the CDR3: TGCGCCAGCAGCTTGGATGTAGCGCCCCCCTACGAGCAGTACTTC. This codes for CASSLDVAPPYEQYF.

The V and J genes are TRBV9 and TRBJ2-2; 7 bases are a match to TRBD2. The CDR3 has 15 amino acids. After removal of 2 bases from V and 11 bases from J, the junction contained 12 bases not matched to a gene. Germline CDR1 SGDLS, CDR2 YYNGEE. In nucleotides, the CDR3 is TGTGCCAGCAGCGTCTTGGCTAGCGGAGCAGAAGAGCTGTTTTTT. Protein: CASSVLASGAEELFF.

This clonotype was detected once. V gene TRBV6-5 combines with J gene TRBJ1-5; the D gene is possibly TRBD1 (5 bases). This CDR3 is built from 14 residues. CDR1 and CDR2 (germline): MNHEY, SVGAGI. The V gene lost 5 bases and the J gene lost 4 bases, with 12 bases spanning the gap. Written as DNA, the CDR3 is TGTGCCAGCAGTCACCGGGACTGGAATCAGCCCCAGCATTTT. This codes for CASSHRDWNQPQHF.

About this clonotype: A read error may produce the germline difference seen at one junction end. This chain links TRBV7-3 with TRBJ2-7; D perhaps matches TRBD2 (6 bases). Germline lookup yields CDR1 SGHTA and CDR2 FQGTGA. This CDR3 is 14 amino acids long. This CDR3 reads CASRLSPGGYEQYF. CDR3 coding DNA: TGTGCCAGCAGATTAAGCCCCGGGGGCTACGAGCAGTACTTC.

This clonotype has just a few counts. J is TRBJ2-3 and V is TRBV28; no clear D. Trimming took off 4 bases at V and 6 bases at J, with 5 bases between the two ends. Germline lookup yields CDR1 MDHEN and CDR2 SYDVKM. The CDR3 totals 11 residues. CDR3 in amino acids: CASSSRDTQYF. DNA for the CDR3: TGTGCCAGCAGTTCGCGGGATACGCAGTATTTT. Complete variable domain (other parts from reference TRBV28 and TRBJ2-3): DVKVTQSSRYLVKRTGEKVFLECVQDMDHENMFWYRQDPGLGLRLIYFSYDVKMKEKGDIPEGYSVSREKKERFSLILESASTNQTSMYLCASSSRDTQYFGPGTRLTVL.

The chain links TRBV29-1 to TRBJ2-7, with D maybe TRBD2 (5 bases). Germline-derived CDR1 and CDR2 are SQVTM and ANQGSEA. Deletions cut 4 bases from V and 5 bases from J, with 15 bases between. The CDR3 runs 13 residues. The CDR3 protein is CSVVGGRIHEQYF. The CDR3 nucleotides are TGCAGCGTTGTCGGTGGGAGAATCCACGAGCAGTACTTC.

This rearrangement joins TRBV15 to TRBJ1-4; D uncertain. Germline V gene sequence: CDR1 LNHNV, CDR2 YYDKDF (reference sequence). CDR3 size: 13 residues. V lost 3 bases to trimming and J lost 8 bases, with 10 bases between them. The CDR3 region has the DNA TGTGCCACCAGCAGGACGCTTGGGGAAAAACTGTTTTTT. Amino acid sequence: CATSRTLGEKLFF.

The rearrangement links TRBV6-1 to TRBJ2-7; D is unclear. Trimming removed 2 bases from V and 1 base from J, with 12 bases in between. CDR1 is MNHNS and CDR2 is SASEGT in the germline V gene. The length of the CDR3 is 15 residues. The CDR3 region has the DNA TGTGCCAGCAGTGAAAACAGCTTCCCATCCTACGAGCAGTACTTC. Its translation: CASSENSFPSYEQYF.

Comments on this clonotype: This is likely a read error, given that the CDR3 carries no conserved phenylalanine or tryptophan at its end. The chain carries TRBV12-3 or TRBV12-4 and TRBJ2-3, with 12 bases that match TRBD2. The CDR3 covers 21 residues. Losses at the gene ends were 4 bases for V and 1 base for J; bases not matched to a gene: 18. The CDR3 bases are TGTGCCAGCAGTTCCCAAAAGGGAGCTAGCGGGAGGGCCGGCGGCACAGATACGCAGTATTCT. It codes for CASSSQKGASGRAGGTDTQYS.

Concerning this clonotype: At one boundary the junction diverges from the germline segment, which might be a read error. V and J are TRBV3-1 and TRBJ2-1; weak D call: TRBD1 (6 bases). CDR1 is LGHDT, CDR2 YNNKEL, per germline (reference sequence). The CDR3 loop spans 17 amino acids. The CDR3 DNA is TGTGTCAGCAGCCAGGTGGGGGCAGCGCCATTCCGGAACGAGCAGTTCTTC. Its translation: CVSSQVGAAPFRNEQFF.